The 9 T cell receptor beta chains presented below share a single source sample, sequenced in a study of human T cells and chemical hapten exposure. TCRdb re-derived calls from the RACE reads in MiXCR, one entry per CDR3 protein. The sample has fewer than 60,000 distinct CDR3 sequences; 10% to 12% are singletons. Time point of the sample: pre-sensitization, week 0. Treatment specified: therapeutic diphenylcyclopropenone sensitization with weekly scalp DPC. The sample in question was whole blood, obtained in connection with sensitization to the hapten diphenylcyclopropenone (DPC). These receptor sequences come from a woman in her 40s with alopecia areata. Some clones in this sample may be carry-over from other donors' samples.

The sample holds many counts of this clonotype. V is TRBV11-1 and J is TRBJ1-6; D remains unclear. The CDR3 is 15 residues long. The germline gives CDR1 SGHAT, CDR2 FQDESV (reference sequence). The V and J ends lost 3 bases and 14 bases respectively, with 20 bases between them. The CDR3 DNA sequence: TGTGCCAGCAGCTTGGGGAGACTGGGCGATTGGGCCCTCCACTTT. Its translation: CASSLGRLGDWALHF.

The rearrangement links TRBV3-1 to TRBJ2-1; D is ambiguous. This CDR3 region has 12 residues. Trimming took off 4 bases at V and 8 bases at J, with 9 bases between the two ends. Germline CDR1 is LGHDT and CDR2 is YNNKEL (reference sequence). CDR3 DNA sequence: TGTGCCAGCAGCCCCGGCCAGTATGAGCAGTTCTTC. This sequence encodes CASSPGQYEQFF.

A few counts support this clonotype. V is TRBV7-9 and J is TRBJ2-2; tentatively, D is TRBD1 (5 bases). Germline V gene sequence: CDR1 SEHNR, CDR2 FQNEAQ (reference sequence). The V end was cut by 6 bases, the J end by 1 base, with 12 bases between. This CDR3 has 15 residues. The CDR3 is CASRQGRENTGELFF. CDR3 DNA: TGTGCCAGCAGGCAGGGCAGGGAGAACACCGGGGAGCTGTTTTTT.

This clonotype was seen many times. The chain combines TRBV3-2 with TRBJ2-5; the DNA was not compared with TRBD2, the D call given in the table. TRBV3-2 is termed a pseudogene. This CDR3 is built from 14 residues. CDR3 amino acids: CASSQGGGVKTQYF. CDR3 sequence (DNA): TGTGCCAGCAGCCAAGGCGGCGGGGTGAAGACCCAGTACTTC.

This clonotype appeared many times. The chain recombines TRBV28 with TRBJ2-2; D remains ambiguous. Trimming removed 6 bases at V and 0 bases at J, with 2 bases between. The germline V gene has CDR1 MDHEN and CDR2 SYDVKM. The CDR3 covers 12 residues. Here the CDR3 reads CASSPNTGELFF. For the CDR3, the DNA is TGTGCCAGCAGCCCGAACACCGGGGAGCTGTTTTTT. Combining the CDR3 with reference TRBV28 and TRBJ2-2 gives the whole variable domain DVKVTQSSRYLVKRTGEKVFLECVQDMDHENMFWYRQDPGLGLRLIYFSYDVKMKEKGDIPEGYSVSREKKERFSLILESASTNQTSMYLCASSPNTGELFFGEGSRLTVL.

The chain carries TRBV29-1 and TRBJ2-3; D gene unclear. The CDR3 is made up of 13 amino acids. The V gene's germline CDR1 is SQVTM and CDR2 ANQGSEA. Trimming removed 5 bases from V and 2 bases from J, with 11 bases in between. The CDR3 region is CSVWRSSTDTQYF. The CDR3 DNA reads TGCAGCGTTTGGCGGAGTTCCACAGATACGCAGTATTTT.

The J gene is TRBJ2-3, the V gene TRBV7-3, with D unresolved. CDR3 length: 16 amino acids. Germline CDR1 and CDR2: SGHTA and FQGTGA. V lost 0 bases to trimming and J lost 0 bases, with 10 bases between them. The chain's CDR3 is CASSLTLSASTDTQYF. In DNA, the CDR3 is TGTGCCAGCAGCTTAACACTGAGTGCTAGCACAGATACGCAGTATTTT.

This clonotype came up many times. V and J are TRBV4-1 and TRBJ2-7, with D perhaps TRBD1 (6 bases). Germline values: CDR1 MGHRA, CDR2 YSYEKL. The CDR3 extends over 16 amino acids. The V gene lost 1 base and the J gene lost 4 bases, with 17 bases spanning the gap. The chain's CDR3 is CASSQAISGQTYEQYF. CDR3 nucleotides: TGCGCCAGCAGCCAAGCGATCTCAGGACAGACTTACGAGCAGTACTTC.

In its sample, this clonotype was seen many times. The CDR3 DNA reads TGTGCCAGCAGCTTACAGCACACTCAATTAATCCACACTGAAGCTTTCTTT. The encoded protein is CASSLQHTQLIHTEAFF. The rearrangement joins TRBV7-3 to TRBJ1-1; no reliable D call. Germline assignment: CDR1 SGHTA and CDR2 FQGTGA. The CDR3 runs to 17 residues. Trimming removed 2 bases from V and 3 bases from J, with 19 bases in between.